This T cell receptor (beta chain) originates from a study of control samples from healthy donors and cancer patients (dated by TCRdb to 2018 to 2021). Notes on this clone: The specificity of this receptor is unknown. It has no much larger one-base neighbor in the sample; base qualities were not kept.

Libraries were made using the immunoSEQ multiplex PCR assay. In TCRdb, the immuneACCESS table is reduced to in-frame sequences with V and J assigned. These tables do not hold every clone; where another copy was compared, an unresolved V gene accounts for under half, and the others remain unexplained. In this sample the table shows about 160,000 clones, 93% of which occur a single time. The ten largest clonotypes hold roughly 5.5% of the sample. Counted from cysteine to phenylalanine, this CDR3 has 18 amino acids. The only DNA kept is the CDR3, 54 bases in frame from the first base. At the junction V is shortened by 0 bases and J by 8 bases; bases outside the gene matches: 18. CDR1 and CDR2 were assigned from the germline V gene as SGHDT and YYEEEE.

This TCR derives from a man aged 18 to 30 in good health. The sequenced sample consisted of blood. Rearrangement joined TRBV5-6 to TRBJ1-2, with 8 bases aligning to TRBD1. The sequenced DNA is TGTGCCAGCAGCTTGGACCCCGGGACAGGAGCTGCCCGTCGGGGCTACACCTTC. This sequence encodes CASSLDPGTGAARRGYTF.